The rows below give T cell receptor beta chains drawn from one sample of a study of read filtering for tumor transcriptome and immune sequencing. Via MiXCR, TCRdb re-called the reads, giving one row per CDR3 protein. The repertoire includes more than 35,000 distinct CDR3 sequences, about 10% of them detected once, and roughly a third sits in the top ten. Sequenced input: a population of CD138-negative cells sorted from bone marrow. The receptors derive from a donor at least 40 years old with multiple myeloma. The CDR3 runs from the conserved cysteine through the conserved F or W. A D gene is named only where the DNA matches it firmly. Clone sizes are given selectively: once, few, many, or a class where the clone is expanded.

j_gene | abundance | v_gene | d_gene | CDR3aa | CDR3nt
TRBJ2-7 | . | TRBV5-4 | . | CASSSQQGSEQYF | TGTGCCAGCAGCTCGCAACAGGGATCCGAGCAGTACTTC
TRBJ2-7 | many | TRBV3-1 | TRBD1 | CASSQGWGQDYEQYF | TGTGCCAGCAGCCAAGGTTGGGGACAGGACTACGAGCAGTACTTC
TRBJ1-2 | many | TRBV7-9 | . | CASSFENYGYTF | TGTGCCAGCAGCTTTGAAAACTATGGCTACACCTTC
TRBJ2-7 | many | TRBV24-1 | TRBD2 | CATSDSLPVDGRYYEQYF | TGTGCCACCAGTGATTCCCTACCAGTAGACGGGAGGTACTACGAGCAGTACTTC
TRBJ2-2 | few | TRBV7-9 | . | CASSLSATGTGELFF | TGTGCCAGCAGCTTATCGGCAACAGGCACCGGGGAGCTGTTTTTT
TRBJ2-7 | many | TRBV7-9 | TRBD1 | CASSLESGGQGEQYF | TGTGCCAGCAGCTTAGAGTCAGGGGGTCAAGGCGAGCAGTACTTC
TRBJ2-1 | many | TRBV6-1 | . | CASRIRSSYNEQFF | TGTGCCAGCAGAATTCGTAGCTCCTACAATGAGCAGTTCTTC
TRBJ1-6 | many | TRBV14 | . | CASSWAGISPLHF | TGTGCCAGCAGCTGGGCCGGGATTTCACCCCTCCACTTT
TRBJ2-5 | many | TRBV4-1 | . | CASSQVSRQETQYF | TGCGCCAGCAGCCAAGTTTCCAGACAAGAGACCCAGTACTTC
TRBJ1-1 | many | TRBV7-3 | . | CASSQGVNTEAFF | TGTGCCAGCAGCCAAGGGGTGAACACTGAAGCTTTCTTT
TRBJ2-3 | many | TRBV20-1 | TRBD2 | CSNWRTSGSTDTQYF | TGCAGTAACTGGCGGACTAGCGGAAGCACAGATACGCAGTATTTT
TRBJ1-1 | many | TRBV5-1 | . | CASSLGELNTEAFF | TGCGCCAGCAGCTTGGGCGAGTTGAACACTGAAGCTTTCTTT
TRBJ2-7 | many | TRBV7-9 | TRBD1 | CASSPGQGAAEQYF | TGTGCCAGCAGTCCTGGACAGGGGGCCGCCGAGCAGTACTTC
TRBJ2-1 | many | TRBV7-9 | . | CASSLAVGLQFF | TGTGCCAGCAGCTTAGCCGTGGGACTCCAATTCTTC
TRBJ2-7 | many | TRBV11-3 | . | CASSPGVYEQYF | TGTGCCAGCAGCCCAGGGGTCTACGAGCAGTACTTC
TRBJ2-5 | many | TRBV28 | . | CASSLSRGSQYF | TGTGCCAGCAGTTTAAGCCGGGGAAGCCAGTACTTC
TRBJ1-4 | medium-sized | TRBV15 | . | CATSRDHGGNDGEKLFF | TGTGCCACCAGCAGAGATCATGGAGGGAACGACGGGGAAAAACTGTTTTTT
TRBJ2-7 | many | TRBV18 | . | CASSPSRDYEQYF | TGTGCCAGCTCACCTTCGCGGGACTACGAGCAGTACTTC
TRBJ2-3 | few | TRBV7-6 | . | CASSRQIDTDTQYF | TGTGCCAGCAGCCGTCAAATAGACACAGATACGCAGTATTTT
TRBJ1-1 | many | TRBV7-9 | . | CASSFGGQASTEAFF | TGTGCCAGCAGCTTCGGTGGGCAGGCGAGCACTGAAGCTTTCTTT
TRBJ2-5 | many | TRBV29-1 | . | CSVTVGAETQYF | TGCAGCGTGACCGTCGGGGCAGAGACCCAGTACTTC
TRBJ2-1 | many | TRBV19 | TRBD2 | CASSMGTSEDEQFF | TGTGCCAGTAGTATGGGGACTAGCGAGGATGAGCAGTTCTTC
TRBJ2-3 | many | TRBV10-3 | . | CAGGEGPGSTDTQYF | TGTGCCGGGGGTGAAGGGCCGGGCTCCACAGATACGCAGTATTTT
TRBJ1-5 | few | TRBV28 | . | CASRTGGQGYQPQHF | TGTGCCAGCCGCACCGGGGGGCAGGGGTATCAGCCCCAGCATTTT
TRBJ2-1 | . | TRBV11-2 | TRBD1 | CASSLLGQGVNDNEQFF | TGTGCCAGCAGCTTATTGGGGCAGGGGGTGAATGACAATGAGCAGTTCTTC
TRBJ2-2 | many | TRBV19 | TRBD1 | CASSIDLDRVIKGAGELFF | TGTGCCAGTAGTATAGATCTGGACAGGGTCATTAAAGGCGCCGGGGAGCTGTTTTTT
TRBJ2-3 | many | TRBV5-1 | TRBD1 | CASSLMGGQGTDTQYF | TGCGCCAGCAGCTTGATGGGGGGACAGGGGACAGATACGCAGTATTTT
TRBJ2-7 | . | TRBV11-2 | TRBD1 | CASSSPGTGGYEQYF | TGTGCCAGCAGCTCGCCTGGGACAGGGGGTTACGAGCAGTACTTC
TRBJ2-7 | many | TRBV20-1 | . | CSAKVSYEQYF | TGCAGTGCGAAAGTATCCTACGAGCAGTACTTC
TRBJ2-5 | many | TRBV2 | TRBD1 | CASSPVGQGLPGEETQYF | TGTGCCAGCAGTCCTGTGGGACAGGGATTACCGGGGGAAGAGACCCAGTACTTC
TRBJ2-5 | . | TRBV11-2 | . | CAGSLGSHQETQYF | TGTGCCGGCAGCTTAGGAAGCCACCAAGAGACCCAGTACTTC
TRBJ2-1 | many | TRBV19 | TRBD1 | CASTPGQGYNEQFF | TGTGCCAGTACCCCGGGACAGGGCTACAATGAGCAGTTCTTC
TRBJ2-1 | . | TRBV30 | . | CAQSQYNEQFF | TGTGCCCAGTCCCAATACAATGAGCAGTTCTTC
TRBJ1-1 | many | TRBV12-3/TRBV12-4 | . | CASSFSAFGTEAFF | TGTGCCAGCAGTTTCTCGGCCTTCGGGACTGAAGCTTTCTTT
TRBJ2-7 | many | TRBV11-2 | . | CASSFGQPNYEQYF | TGTGCCAGCAGCTTCGGACAGCCCAACTACGAGCAGTACTTC
TRBJ2-1 | many | TRBV19 | TRBD1 | CASTPTGLYNEQFF | TGTGCCAGTACCCCGACAGGGCTCTACAATGAGCAGTTCTTC
TRBJ1-1 | . | TRBV2 | . | CASSKQGEAFF | TGTGCCAGCAGTAAGCAGGGGGAAGCTTTCTTT